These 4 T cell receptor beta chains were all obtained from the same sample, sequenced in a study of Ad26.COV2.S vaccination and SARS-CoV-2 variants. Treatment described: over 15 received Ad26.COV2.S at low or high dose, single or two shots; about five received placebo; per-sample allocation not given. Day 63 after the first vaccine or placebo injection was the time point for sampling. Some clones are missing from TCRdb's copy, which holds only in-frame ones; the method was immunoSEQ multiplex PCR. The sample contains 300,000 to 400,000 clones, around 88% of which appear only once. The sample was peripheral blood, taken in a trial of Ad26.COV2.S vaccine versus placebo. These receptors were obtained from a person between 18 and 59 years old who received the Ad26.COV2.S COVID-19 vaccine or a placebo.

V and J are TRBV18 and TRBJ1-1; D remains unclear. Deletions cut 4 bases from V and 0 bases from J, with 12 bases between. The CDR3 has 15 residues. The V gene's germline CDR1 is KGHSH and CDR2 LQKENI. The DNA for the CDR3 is TGTGCCAGCTCACTGGGCCGAGTCATGAACACTGAAGCTTTCTTT. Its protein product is CASSLGRVMNTEAFF.

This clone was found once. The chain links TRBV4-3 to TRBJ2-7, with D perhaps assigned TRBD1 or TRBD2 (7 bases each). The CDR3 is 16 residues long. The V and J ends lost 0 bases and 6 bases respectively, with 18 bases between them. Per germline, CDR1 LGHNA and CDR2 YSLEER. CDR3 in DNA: TGCGCCAGCAGCCAAGAGGCCCAGGGGGGGGTCGGCGAGCAGTACTTC. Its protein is CASSQEAQGGVGEQYF.

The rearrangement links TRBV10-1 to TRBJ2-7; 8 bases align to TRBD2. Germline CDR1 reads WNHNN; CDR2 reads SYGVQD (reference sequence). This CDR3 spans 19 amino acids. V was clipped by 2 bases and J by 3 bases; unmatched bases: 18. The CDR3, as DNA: TGCGCCAGCAGTGAGGGTTTTCCTAGCGGGTCGGCCGTACACTACGAGCAGTACTTC. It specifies CASSEGFPSGSAVHYEQYF.

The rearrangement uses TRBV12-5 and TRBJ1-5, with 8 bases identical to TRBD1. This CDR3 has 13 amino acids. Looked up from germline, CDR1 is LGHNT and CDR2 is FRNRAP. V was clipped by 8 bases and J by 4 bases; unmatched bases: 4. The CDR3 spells CASSGGGNQPQHF. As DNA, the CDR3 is TGTGCTAGTTCAGGGGGCGGAAATCAGCCCCAGCATTTT.